The clone carrying this T cell receptor (beta chain) was detected a few times. Its target is unknown. Every sampled donor was Caucasian and healthy. These data belong to a study of identical twins. Using its own MiXCR run on the 5' RACE reads, TCRdb lists one record per CDR3 protein. The data hold 400,000 to 550,000 distinct CDR3 sequences, with 24% observed a single time. This CDR3 region has 15 residues. Per germline, CDR1 DFQATT and CDR2 SNEGSKA (reference sequence). Trimming removed 4 bases at V and 4 bases at J, with 17 bases between. Findings and caveats of the study: Twin pairs had excess sharing that was weaker in beta out-of-frame sequences.

This sample also appeared in a second study, on T cells expressing NK-cell markers. That report notes: In sorted CD3+CD56+NKG2C+, CD3+CD56+NKG2C- and CD3+CD56-NKG2C+ T cells, TCR beta repertoires were obtained.

The chain uses TRBV20-1 and TRBJ2-1; tentative D call: TRBD2 (6 bases). The clonotype originates from a woman between 18 and 29 years old in good health. The sequenced sample was CD4+ T cells sorted from blood. CDR3 coding DNA: TGCAGTGCTAAGCACCCGAGGAGGGTTTACAATGAGCAGTTCTTC. Protein sequence: CSAKHPRRVYNEQFF.